The source of this TCR beta chain is a study of blood T cell repertoires in COVID-19. Study overall: Specimens from acute and convalescent COVID-19 originated in the United States, Italy and Spain. Sample material is recorded as cDNA or gDNA derived from T cells, B-cell-depleted T cells, or PBMCs.

Germline values: CDR1 MGHRA, CDR2 YSYEKL. The germline V and J ends were trimmed by 1 base and 0 bases, with 16 bases remaining between them. The CDR3 consists of 19 residues. In its sample, this clone was seen once. Authors' data handling: By means of reference gene primer amplification, nucleated cell counts were estimated. Clones were sequenced by immunoSEQ multiplex PCR, and TCRdb holds only the in-frame ones, with some missing. For V, J and clone size, that table is used; D and trimming come from the DNA. Of about half a million clones in the sample, approximately 85% were seen once. The sequenced sample consisted of peripheral blood. The chain is built from TRBV4-1 and TRBJ2-6; D is unclear. The origin of this receptor is a human donor in a cohort sampled during active COVID-19. CDR3 region: CASSQGAFGSSSGANVLTF. Written as DNA, the CDR3 is TGCGCCAGCAGCCAAGGCGCGTTCGGGTCGAGCTCTGGGGCCAACGTCCTGACTTTC.